This TCR beta chain was sequenced for a study of shared clonotypes between healthy human individuals. To note about this clone: Its target is unknown.

V was shortened by 5 bases and J by 4 bases, with 14 bases between the two germline ends. This CDR3 has 15 amino acids. In germline, CDR1 is SEHNR, CDR2 FQNEAQ (reference sequence). The naive CD8 subset, CD45RO-negative cells positively selected for CCR7, excluded terminally differentiated effector memory CD45RA+ cells. The donor cohort consisted entirely of Caucasian adults residing in Nashville, Tennessee. Produced via immunoSEQ multiplex PCR; TCRdb's table is partial and in-frame only. This repertoire shows roughly 2.1 million clones, more than 85% found once; its top ten account for under 2%. Regarding the study as a whole: The small donor group covered limited genetic and exposure diversity. A handful of donors held around 5% of naive CD4 clonotypes in common.

V gene TRBV7-9 combines with J gene TRBJ2-2; no clear D. The material sequenced was naive CD8+ T cells from PBMCs. This receptor was identified in a man aged 18 to 29 in good health. Some clones in this sample may be carry-over from other donors' samples. The CDR3 loop reads CASSGLTRFTGELFF. The CDR3 coding sequence is TGTGCCAGCAGCGGCTTAACACGATTCACCGGGGAGCTGTTTTTT.